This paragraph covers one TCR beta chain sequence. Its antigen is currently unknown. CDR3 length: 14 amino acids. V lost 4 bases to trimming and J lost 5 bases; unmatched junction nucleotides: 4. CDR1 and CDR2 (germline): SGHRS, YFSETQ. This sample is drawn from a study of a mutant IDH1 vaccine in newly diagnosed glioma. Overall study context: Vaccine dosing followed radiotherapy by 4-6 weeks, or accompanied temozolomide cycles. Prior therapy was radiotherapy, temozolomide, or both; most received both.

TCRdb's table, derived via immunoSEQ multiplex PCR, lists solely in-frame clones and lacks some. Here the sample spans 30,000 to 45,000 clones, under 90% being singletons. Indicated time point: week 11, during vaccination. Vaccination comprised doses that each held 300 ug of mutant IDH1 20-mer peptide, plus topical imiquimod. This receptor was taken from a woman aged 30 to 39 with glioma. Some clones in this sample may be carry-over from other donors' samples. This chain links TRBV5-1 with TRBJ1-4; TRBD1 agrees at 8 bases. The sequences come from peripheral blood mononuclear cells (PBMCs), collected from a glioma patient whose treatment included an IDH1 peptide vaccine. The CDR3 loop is CASSPGQANEKLFF. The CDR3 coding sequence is TGCGCCAGCAGCCCGGGACAGGCGAATGAAAAACTGTTTTTT.